This entry is about one T cell receptor (beta chain). Study processing details: Using reference gene primer amplification, nucleated cell counts were estimated. TCRdb's copy holds only in-frame clones and misses some; the assay was immunoSEQ multiplex PCR. Clonal size and the V and J genes are those of that table, whereas D and trimming came from the DNA. The sample has tens of thousands of clones; 85% to 90% are singletons. The entry originates in a study of blood T cell repertoires in COVID-19. Overall study context: Researchers got acute and convalescent COVID-19 samples from the United States, Italy and Spain. The analysed material was cDNA or gDNA that came from T cells, B-cell-depleted T cells, or PBMCs.

V was shortened by 2 bases and J by 0 bases, with 8 bases between the two germline ends. Germline V gene data show CDR1 as SGHRS and CDR2 as YFSETQ. The length of the CDR3 is 14 residues. This clonotype originated in a woman aged 55-75 years with acute or convalescent COVID-19. Input material: peripheral blood. The chain uses TRBV5-1 and TRBJ1-1; D perhaps matches TRBD1 (6 bases). CDR3 protein: CASSLQGMNTEAFF. The CDR3 coding sequence is TGCGCCAGCAGCTTACAGGGCATGAACACTGAAGCTTTCTTT.